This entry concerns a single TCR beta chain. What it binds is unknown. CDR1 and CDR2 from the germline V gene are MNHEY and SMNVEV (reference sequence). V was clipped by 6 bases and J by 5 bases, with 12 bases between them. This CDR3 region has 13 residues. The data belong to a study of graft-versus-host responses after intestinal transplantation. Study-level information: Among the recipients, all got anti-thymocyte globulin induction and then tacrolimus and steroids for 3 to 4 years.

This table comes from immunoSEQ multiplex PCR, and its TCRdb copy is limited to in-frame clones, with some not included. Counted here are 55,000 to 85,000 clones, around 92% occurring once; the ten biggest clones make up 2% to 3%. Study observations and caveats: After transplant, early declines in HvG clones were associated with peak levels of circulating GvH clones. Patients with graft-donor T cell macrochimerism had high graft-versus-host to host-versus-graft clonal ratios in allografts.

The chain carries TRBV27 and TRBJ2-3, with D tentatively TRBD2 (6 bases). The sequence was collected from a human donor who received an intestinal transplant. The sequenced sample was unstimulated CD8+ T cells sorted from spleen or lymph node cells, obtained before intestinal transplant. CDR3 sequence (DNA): TGTGCCAGCAGCCTCCGAGCGGGAGATACGCAGTATTTT. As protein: CASSLRAGDTQYF.